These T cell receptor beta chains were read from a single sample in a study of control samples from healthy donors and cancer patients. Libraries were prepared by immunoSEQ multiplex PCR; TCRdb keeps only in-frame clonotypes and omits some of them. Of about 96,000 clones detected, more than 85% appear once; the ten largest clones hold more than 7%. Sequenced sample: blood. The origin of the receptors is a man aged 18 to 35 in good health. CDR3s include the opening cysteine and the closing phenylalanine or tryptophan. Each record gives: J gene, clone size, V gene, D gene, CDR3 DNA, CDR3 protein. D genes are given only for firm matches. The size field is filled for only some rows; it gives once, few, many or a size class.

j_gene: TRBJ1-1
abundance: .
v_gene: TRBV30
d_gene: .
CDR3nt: TGTGCCGGGCACTCGAACACTGAAGCTTTCTTT
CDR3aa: CAGHSNTEAFF

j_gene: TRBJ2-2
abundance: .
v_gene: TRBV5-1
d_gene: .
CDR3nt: TGCGCCAGCAGCTGGAAAGGGGCCACCGGGGAGCTGTTTTTT
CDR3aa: CASSWKGATGELFF

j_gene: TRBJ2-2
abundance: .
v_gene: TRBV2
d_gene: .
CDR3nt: TGTGCCAGCAGTTCCCAGGGAAACACCGGGGAGCTGTTTTTT
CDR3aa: CASSSQGNTGELFF

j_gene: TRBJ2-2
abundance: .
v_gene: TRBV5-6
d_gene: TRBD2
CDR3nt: TGTGCCAGCAGCCTGGAACGGACTAGCGGGAGGATTAACACCGGGGAGCTGTTTTTT
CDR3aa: CASSLERTSGRINTGELFF

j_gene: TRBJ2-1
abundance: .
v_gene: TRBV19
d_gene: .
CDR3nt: TGTGCCAGTAGTATAGACCCCTCTTTCGATGAGCAGTTCTTC
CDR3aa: CASSIDPSFDEQFF

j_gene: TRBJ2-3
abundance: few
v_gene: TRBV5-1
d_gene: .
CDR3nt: TGCGCCAGCAGCTTGGCAGACAGGTCCACAGATACGCAGTATTTT
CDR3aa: CASSLADRSTDTQYF

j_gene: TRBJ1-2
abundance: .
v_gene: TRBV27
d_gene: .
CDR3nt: TGTGCCAGCAGTTTCGCCCGGCTGGGCTATGGCTACACCTTC
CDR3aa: CASSFARLGYGYTF

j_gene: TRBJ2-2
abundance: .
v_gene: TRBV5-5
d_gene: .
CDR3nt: TGTGCCAGCAACTCGTTGGCAGGGTCGGCCTCCGGGGAGCTGTTTTTT
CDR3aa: CASNSLAGSASGELFF

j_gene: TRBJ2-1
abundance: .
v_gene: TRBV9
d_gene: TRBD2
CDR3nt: TGTGCCAGCAGCGCGACTAGCGGGAGTCGTTACAATGAGCAGTTCTTC
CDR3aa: CASSATSGSRYNEQFF

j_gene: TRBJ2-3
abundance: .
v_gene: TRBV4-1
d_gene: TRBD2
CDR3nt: TGCGCCAGCAGCCAAGACAAGTCGGGACTAGCGGGAGTAGGAGATACGCAGTATTTT
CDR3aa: CASSQDKSGLAGVGDTQYF

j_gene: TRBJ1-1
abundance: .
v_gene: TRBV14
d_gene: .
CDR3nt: TGTGCCAGCTCCGGACTGGAGAACACTGAAGCTTTCTTT
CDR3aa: CASSGLENTEAFF

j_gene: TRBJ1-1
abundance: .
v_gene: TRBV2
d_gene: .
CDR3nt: TGTGCCAGCAGTGAATTTTTGGGGGCCAATGAAGCTTTCTTT
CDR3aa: CASSEFLGANEAFF

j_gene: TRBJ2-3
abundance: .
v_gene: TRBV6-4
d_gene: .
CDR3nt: TGTGCCAGCAGTGACAGGGACGGGGGCACAGATACGCAGTATTTT
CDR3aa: CASSDRDGGTDTQYF

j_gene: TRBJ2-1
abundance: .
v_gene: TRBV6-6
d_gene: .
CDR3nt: TGTGCCAGCAGCCGGGACTTCAATGAGCAGTTCTTC
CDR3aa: CASSRDFNEQFF

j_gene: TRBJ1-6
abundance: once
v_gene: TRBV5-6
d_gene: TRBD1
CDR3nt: TGTGCCAGCAGCCCCCCCCCGGGGACAGGGATACGACCCCTCCACTTT
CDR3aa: CASSPPPGTGIRPLHF

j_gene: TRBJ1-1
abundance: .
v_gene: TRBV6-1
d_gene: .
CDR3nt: TGTGCCAGCAGTGAAGGGGGGGGTAGGGACACTGAAGCTTTCTTT
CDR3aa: CASSEGGGRDTEAFF

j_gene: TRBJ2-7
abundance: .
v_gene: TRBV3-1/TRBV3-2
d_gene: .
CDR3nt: TGTGCCAGCAGGTCTAGAAGCTCCTACGAGCAGTACTTC
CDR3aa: CASRSRSSYEQYF

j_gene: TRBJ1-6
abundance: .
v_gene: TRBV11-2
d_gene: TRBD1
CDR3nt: TGTGCCAGCAGTCATGACAGGGGGATTTCACCCCTCCACTTT
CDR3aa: CASSHDRGISPLHF

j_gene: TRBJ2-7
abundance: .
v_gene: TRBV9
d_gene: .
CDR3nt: TGTGCCAGCAGCGAGGGTATGGGGGACCCACCCGCCGAGCAGTACTTC
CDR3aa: CASSEGMGDPPAEQYF

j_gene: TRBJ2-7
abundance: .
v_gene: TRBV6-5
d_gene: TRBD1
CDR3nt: TGTGCCAGCAGTCAACAGGGGGCGAGCTCCTACGAGCAGTACTTC
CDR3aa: CASSQQGASSYEQYF

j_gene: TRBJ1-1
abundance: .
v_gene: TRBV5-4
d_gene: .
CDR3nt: TGTGCCAGCAGCTCGGGAGGTTTGGAAAACACTGAAGCTTTCTTT
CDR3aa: CASSSGGLENTEAFF

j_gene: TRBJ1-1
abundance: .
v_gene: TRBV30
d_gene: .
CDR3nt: TGTGCCTGGGGTCAAAATTTGAACACTGAAGCTTTCTTT
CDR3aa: CAWGQNLNTEAFF

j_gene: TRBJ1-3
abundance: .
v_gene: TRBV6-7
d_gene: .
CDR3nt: TGTGCCAGCAGTTACTCGCCGGATTTATTTACTGGAAACACCATATATTTT
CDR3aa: CASSYSPDLFTGNTIYF

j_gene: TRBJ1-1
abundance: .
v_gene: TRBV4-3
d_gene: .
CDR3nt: TGCGCCAGCAGCCAAGTTGGGCGGATGAACACTGAAGCTTTCTTT
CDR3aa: CASSQVGRMNTEAFF

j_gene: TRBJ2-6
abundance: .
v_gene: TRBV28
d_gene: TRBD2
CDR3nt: TGTGCCAGCACAGGAGGCGGGAGCTCTGGGGCCAACGTCCTGACTTTC
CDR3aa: CASTGGGSSGANVLTF

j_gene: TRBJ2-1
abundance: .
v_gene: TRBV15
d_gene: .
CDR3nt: TGTGCCACCAGCACCCACCAGCCGGGCTCCTACAATGAGCAGTTCTTC
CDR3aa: CATSTHQPGSYNEQFF

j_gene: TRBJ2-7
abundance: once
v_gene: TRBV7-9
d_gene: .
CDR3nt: TGTGCGGGGACGGGGGGCCTCTCCTACGAGCAGTACTTC
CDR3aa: CAGTGGLSYEQYF

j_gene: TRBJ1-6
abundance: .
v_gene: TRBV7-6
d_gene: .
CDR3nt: TGTGCCAGCAGCTTAAACGACGGCGATAATTCACCCCTCCACTTT
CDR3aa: CASSLNDGDNSPLHF

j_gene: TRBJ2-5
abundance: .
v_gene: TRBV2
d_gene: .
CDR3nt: TGTGCCAGCGGGGGAGGAGAGACCCAGTACTTC
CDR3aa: CASGGGETQYF

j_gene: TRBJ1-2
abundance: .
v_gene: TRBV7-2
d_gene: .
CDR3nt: TGTGCCAGCATAGGGTTTCCAGGAGGGGGTGACTATGGCTACACCTTC
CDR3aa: CASIGFPGGGDYGYTF

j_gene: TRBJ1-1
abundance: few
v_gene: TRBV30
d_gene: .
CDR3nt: TGTGCCTGGCAGCCTAGTTTATATACTGAAGCTTTCTTT
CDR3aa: CAWQPSLYTEAFF

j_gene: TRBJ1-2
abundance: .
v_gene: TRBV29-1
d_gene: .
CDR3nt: TGCAGCGTTGGCGGTTCCGGGACAAGAGGGAGCTATGGCTACACCTTC
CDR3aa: CSVGGSGTRGSYGYTF

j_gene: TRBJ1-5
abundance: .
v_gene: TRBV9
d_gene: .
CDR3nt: TGTGCCAGCAGCACACGCAGGGGTCAGCCCCAGCATTTT
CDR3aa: CASSTRRGQPQHF

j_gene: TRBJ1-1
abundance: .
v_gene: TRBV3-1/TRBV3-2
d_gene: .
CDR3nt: TGTGCCAGCAGCCAAGGGGTGAACACTGAAGCTTTCTTT
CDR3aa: CASSQGVNTEAFF

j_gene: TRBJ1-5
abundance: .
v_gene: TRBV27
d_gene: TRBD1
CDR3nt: TGTGCCAGCAGTTTAAGGGGACAGGGGGGAAATCAGCCCCAGCATTTT
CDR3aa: CASSLRGQGGNQPQHF

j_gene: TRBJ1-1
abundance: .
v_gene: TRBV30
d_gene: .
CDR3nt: TGTGCCTGCGGCCTACCAGGACAGTTGAACACTGAAGCTTTCTTT
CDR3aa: CACGLPGQLNTEAFF

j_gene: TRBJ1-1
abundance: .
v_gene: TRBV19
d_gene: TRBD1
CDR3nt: TGTGCCAGTAGTAGAACAGGGGACACTGAAGCTTTCTTT
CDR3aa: CASSRTGDTEAFF

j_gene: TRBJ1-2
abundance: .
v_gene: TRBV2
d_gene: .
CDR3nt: TGTGCCAGCAGTGAAGGCCAGGGGCTCTTCCTCTATGGCTACACCTTC
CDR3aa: CASSEGQGLFLYGYTF

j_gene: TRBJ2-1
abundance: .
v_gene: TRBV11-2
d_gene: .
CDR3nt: TGTGCCAGCAGCTTAGATAGGCGGCGTGAGCAGTTCTTC
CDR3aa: CASSLDRRREQFF

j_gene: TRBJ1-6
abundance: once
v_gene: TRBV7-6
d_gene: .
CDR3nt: TGTGCCAGCAGCCAAAGGACACAAATGAGCTCCTATAATTCACCCCTCCACTTT
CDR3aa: CASSQRTQMSSYNSPLHF

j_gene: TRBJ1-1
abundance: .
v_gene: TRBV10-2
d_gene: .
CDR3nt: TGCGCCAGCAGTGAGGGGGGGCGTCACACTGAAGCTTTCTTT
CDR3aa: CASSEGGRHTEAFF

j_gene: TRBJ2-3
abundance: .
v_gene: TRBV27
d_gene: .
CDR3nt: TGTGCCACCACCCGCGGGACCACAGATACGCAGTATTTT
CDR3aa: CATTRGTTDTQYF

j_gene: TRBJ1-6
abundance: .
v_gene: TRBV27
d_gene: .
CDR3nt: TGTGCCAGCAGTCCCTATAATTCACCCCTCCACTTT
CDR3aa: CASSPYNSPLHF

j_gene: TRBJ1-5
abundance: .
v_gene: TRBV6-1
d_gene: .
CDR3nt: TGTGCCAGCAGTGAATTTTGGGGACCGTATAGCAATCAGCCCCAGCATTTT
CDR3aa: CASSEFWGPYSNQPQHF

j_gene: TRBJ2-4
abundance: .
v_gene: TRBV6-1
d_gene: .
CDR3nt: TGTGCCAGCAGTGGAAAAATGGGTCCCTTAGCCAAAAACATTCAGTACTTC
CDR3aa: CASSGKMGPLAKNIQYF

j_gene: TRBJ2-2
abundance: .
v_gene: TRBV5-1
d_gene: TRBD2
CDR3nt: TGCGCCAGCAGCTTTGGGCCTAGCGGGAACACCGGGGAGCTGTTTTTT
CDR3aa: CASSFGPSGNTGELFF

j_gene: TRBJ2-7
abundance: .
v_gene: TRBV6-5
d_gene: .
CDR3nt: TGTGCCAGCAGTTTGACAGGGGAGGGCTACGAGCAGTACTTC
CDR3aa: CASSLTGEGYEQYF

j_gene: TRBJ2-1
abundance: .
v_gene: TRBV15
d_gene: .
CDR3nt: TGTGCCACCAGCGCGATCGTCGGGGGAATACAGAATGAGCAGTTCTTC
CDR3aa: CATSAIVGGIQNEQFF

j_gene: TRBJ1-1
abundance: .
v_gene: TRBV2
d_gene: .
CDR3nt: TGTGCCAGCACGCAGGGTGGAAACACTGAAGCTTTCTTT
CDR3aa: CASTQGGNTEAFF